Below are 28 T cell receptor beta chains sequenced from a single sample in a study of blood T cell repertoires in COVID-19 (dated by TCRdb to 2020 to 2022). Libraries came from the immunoSEQ multiplex PCR assay. TCRdb took this table from immuneACCESS and kept in-frame rearrangements with V and J called. Such tables lack part of the clones; where checked against another copy, unresolved V genes explain under half of the gap, and the rest is unexplained. Counted in this sample were about 250,000 clones; 86% of them appeared once. More than 1.5% of the sample goes to the ten largest clones. Specimen: PBMCs or T cells enriched from blood (not recorded which). These receptors came from a man aged 40-49 years who had recovered from COVID-19.

The rearrangement uses TRBV30 and TRBJ1-4; D remains unclear. Trimming removed 2 bases at V and 0 bases at J, with 4 bases between. CDR1 is GTSNPN, CDR2 SVGIG, per germline (reference sequence). CDR3 length: 13 amino acids. CDR3 in DNA: TGTGCCTGGAGTCGAGCAACTAATGAAAAACTGTTTTTT. It translates to CAWSRATNEKLFF.

The rearrangement links TRBV11-2 to TRBJ2-3, with 12 bases lining up with TRBD1. Germline V gene data show CDR1 as SGHAT and CDR2 as FQNNGV. CDR3 size: 17 residues. V was clipped by 0 bases and J by 4 bases; unmatched bases: 5. CDR3 bases: TGTGCCAGCAGCTTAGAAGGGGACAGGGGGCGCCCAGATACGCAGTATTTT. Translation gives CASSLEGDRGRPDTQYF.

This chain connects TRBV5-1 to TRBJ2-1, with D hard to call. The CDR3 contains 13 residues. Germline V gene lookup returns CDR1 SGHRS and CDR2 YFSETQ. V lost 4 bases, J lost 9 bases, and 14 bases lay in between. For the CDR3, the DNA is TGCGCCAGCAGCCCCAATAGTCCCATTGAGCAGTTCTTC. Protein: CASSPNSPIEQFF.

This sequence joins TRBV5-1 and TRBJ2-2; TRBD2 matches at 7 bases. Germline V gene data show CDR1 as SGHRS and CDR2 as YFSETQ. This CDR3 contains 15 residues. With 0 bases clipped from V and 3 bases from J, the junction kept 2 bases outside the gene matches. The CDR3 nucleotides read TGCGCCAGCAGCTTGGTTAGCGGGTACACCGGGGAGCTGTTTTTT. This gives the protein CASSLVSGYTGELFF.

The chain recombines TRBV19 with TRBJ2-5, with 14 bases fitting TRBD2. Looked up from germline, CDR1 is LNHDA and CDR2 is SQIVND (reference sequence). V was clipped by 3 bases and J by 4 bases; unmatched bases: 4. The CDR3 has 16 residues. CDR3 DNA: TGTGCCAGTAGTATGACTAGCGGGGGGGCCGGAGAGACCCAGTACTTC. Its translation is CASSMTSGGAGETQYF.

The chain uses TRBV27 and TRBJ2-7; no reliable D call. The V gene's germline CDR1 is MNHEY and CDR2 SMNVEV (reference sequence). This CDR3 is 14 amino acids long. V was pared by 2 bases and J by 6 bases, with 14 bases between. CDR3 DNA: TGTGCCAGCAGTTTAGACGGTAGTAGGAGCGAGCAGTACTTC. The encoded protein is CASSLDGSRSEQYF.

J is TRBJ2-7 and V is TRBV5-6; TRBD1 matches 10 bases. The J segment lost 6 bases and the V segment lost 4 bases, leaving 16 bases of the junction unmatched. The length of the CDR3 is 17 residues. The V gene's germline CDR1 is SGHDT and CDR2 YYEEEE. The CDR3 sequence: CASSPTAGTGALFEQYF. Written as DNA, the CDR3 is TGTGCCAGCAGCCCCACGGCCGGGACAGGGGCCCTCTTCGAGCAGTACTTC.

The table lists this clone with a count of one. This sequence joins TRBV7-3 and TRBJ2-1, with 7 nucleotides matching TRBD2. Per the germline V gene, CDR1 is SGHTA and CDR2 is FQGTGA. J lost 2 bases, V lost 3 bases, and 7 bases had no gene match. The CDR3 extends over 16 amino acids. This CDR3 reads CASSFPGGDAYNEQFF. CDR3 nucleotide sequence: TGTGCCAGCAGCTTCCCTGGGGGGGACGCCTACAATGAGCAGTTCTTC.

This sequence joins TRBV6-5 and TRBJ1-2; D unclear. Germline loops: CDR1 MNHEY, CDR2 SVGAGI. The CDR3 contains 14 residues. The ends were cut back, 10 bases at V and 0 bases at J, with 15 bases in the middle. Here the CDR3 reads CATTRGTANYGYTF. CDR3 coding DNA: TGTGCCACCACCCGGGGAACAGCTAACTATGGCTACACCTTC.

The chain uses TRBV14 and TRBJ2-7; 8 nucleotides agree with TRBD1. J lost 5 bases, V lost 4 bases, and 22 bases had no gene match. Germline lookup yields CDR1 SGHDN and CDR2 FVKESK. The CDR3 runs to 19 residues. CDR3 nucleotide sequence: TGTGCCAGCAGCCTCGTCCCGGGACAGGTGCCGGGGAGAGGCCACGAGCAGTACTTC. Translated, it gives CASSLVPGQVPGRGHEQYF.

The V and J genes are TRBV7-9 and TRBJ2-6; 8 nucleotides agree with TRBD1. Germline lookup yields CDR1 SEHNR and CDR2 FQNEAQ (reference sequence). This CDR3 has 19 amino acids. V trimming: 5 bases; J trimming: 0 bases; junction bases outside the gene matches: 12. CDR3 protein: CASSLPRTGSSSGANVLTF. DNA of the CDR3: TGTGCCAGCAGCCTCCCGAGGACAGGGTCTAGCTCTGGGGCCAACGTCCTGACTTTC. The entire variable domain, with the rest obtained from reference TRBV7-9 and TRBJ2-6, is as follows: DTGVSQNPRHKITKRGQNVTFRCDPISEHNRLYWYRQTLGQGPEFLTYFQNEAQLEKSRLLSDRFSAERPKGSFSTLEIQRTEQGDSAMYLCASSLPRTGSSSGANVLTFGAGSRLTVL.

Points on this clone: Other DNA sequences in the same sample also yield this CDR3. This chain joins TRBV27 and TRBJ1-6; D might be TRBD1 (6 bases). In germline, CDR1 is MNHEY, CDR2 SMNVEV (reference sequence). The germline V and J ends were trimmed by 5 bases and 0 bases, with 11 bases remaining between them. The CDR3 is made up of 16 amino acids. The chain's CDR3 is CASSATGSSYNSPLHF. CDR3 nucleotide sequence: TGTGCCAGCAGTGCCACAGGGAGCTCCTATAATTCACCCCTCCACTTT.

The chain joins TRBV6-2 or TRBV6-3 to TRBJ1-2; possible D gene TRBD1, 5 bases. The CDR3 spans 16 residues. Looked up from germline, CDR1 is MNHEY and CDR2 is SVGEGT. V lost 1 base, J lost 4 bases, and 16 bases lay in between. CDR3 amino acids: CASSYWIGTGFYGYTF. The CDR3 nucleotides are TGTGCCAGCAGTTACTGGATCGGTACAGGATTCTATGGCTACACCTTC.

This clone was counted a few times. This chain joins TRBV6-4 and TRBJ2-7; 10 bases line up with TRBD1. Germline lookup yields CDR1 MRHNA and CDR2 SNTAGT. CDR3 length: 16 residues. Trimming cost V 2 bases and J 5 bases; bases outside gene matches: 9. CDR3 protein: CASSDELDRGLHEQYF. The CDR3 DNA follows: TGTGCCAGCAGTGACGAACTGGACAGGGGGTTACACGAGCAGTACTTC.

This clone has just one count. The chain carries TRBV6-4 and TRBJ1-1; a possible D gene is TRBD1 (5 bases). CDR3 length: 15 amino acids. V shed 0 bases and J shed 5 bases, with 13 bases lying between them. The germline CDR1 and CDR2 sequences are MRHNA and SNTAGT. The CDR3 DNA follows: TGTGCCAGCAGTGACTCAGCAGGGAGGTATACTGAAGCTTTCTTT. Translated: CASSDSAGRYTEAFF.

This chain connects TRBV7-8 to TRBJ2-4; 7 bases agree with TRBD1. CDR1 SGHVS and CDR2 FQNEAQ come from the germline V gene. This CDR3 is 18 amino acids long. The V segment lost 5 bases and the J segment 0 bases; nucleotides outside the gene matches: 13. The CDR3 loop is CASSPRDSLAIAKNIQYF. The CDR3 region has the DNA TGTGCCAGCAGCCCCCGGGACAGCCTCGCGATAGCCAAAAACATTCAGTACTTC.

V usage is TRBV4-1 and J usage is TRBJ2-3, with a weak D call TRBD2 (7 bases). The germline V and J ends were trimmed by 0 bases and 4 bases, with 14 bases remaining between them. The CDR3 covers 16 residues. Germline CDR1 is MGHRA and CDR2 is YSYEKL. In DNA form, the CDR3 reads TGCGCCAGCAGCCAAGATGGGGGGGCCGATCCAGATACGCAGTATTTT. It translates to CASSQDGGADPDTQYF.

In DNA form, the CDR3 reads TGTGCCAGCAGCTTAGACCTCACAGAAAAACTGTTTTTT. Translation gives CASSLDLTEKLFF. The chain is built from TRBV11-2 and TRBJ1-4; D gene ambiguous. The ends were cut back, 0 bases at V and 8 bases at J, with 7 bases in the middle. Germline lookup yields CDR1 SGHAT and CDR2 FQNNGV. The CDR3 has 13 residues.

The J gene is TRBJ2-1, the V gene TRBV4-1; 9 nucleotides line up with TRBD2. Trimming at V came to 6 bases and at J to 6 bases, leaving 6 bases not matched to a gene. The CDR3 spans 14 residues. Germline values: CDR1 MGHRA, CDR2 YSYEKL. CDR3 protein: CASRPSGGTNEQFF. The DNA for the CDR3 is TGCGCCAGCAGACCGAGCGGGGGGACCAATGAGCAGTTCTTC.

This rearrangement joins TRBV5-8 to TRBJ1-4, with 7 bases fitting TRBD1. V dropped 4 bases and J dropped 7; count of bases not matched to a gene: 13. This CDR3 has 16 amino acids. Germline values: CDR1 SGHTS, CDR2 YDEGEE. The CDR3 loop is CASSLSIQGSPEKLFF. CDR3 sequence (DNA): TGTGCCAGCAGCCTTTCAATACAGGGGTCTCCTGAAAAACTGTTTTTT.

V usage is TRBV20-1 and J usage is TRBJ1-1; unclear D gene. Trimming took off 6 bases at V and 9 bases at J, with 14 bases between the two ends. This CDR3 is built from 11 residues. The germline V gene has CDR1 DFQATT and CDR2 SNEGSKA (reference sequence). The CDR3 protein is CSANPSSKAFF. DNA for the CDR3: TGCAGTGCAAACCCAAGCTCTAAAGCTTTCTTT.

The rearrangement joins TRBV15 to TRBJ2-7; D is perhaps TRBD1 (6 bases). V lost 0 bases and J 2 bases, leaving 20 bases between the germline ends. Germline V lookup: CDR1 LNHNV, CDR2 YYDKDF (reference sequence). CDR3 length equals 18 residues. CDR3 DNA: TGTGCCACCAGCAGAGAAATGCCCGGGACATATGAGACCTACGAGCAGTACTTC. Protein sequence: CATSREMPGTYETYEQYF.

The rearrangement uses TRBV7-8 and TRBJ1-1; 7 bases agree with TRBD1. Per germline, CDR1 SGHVS and CDR2 FQNEAQ. The V segment lost 6 bases and the J segment 5 bases; nucleotides outside the gene matches: 9. This CDR3 is 14 amino acids long. The CDR3 spells CASRLDPGGTEAFF. CDR3 bases: TGTGCCAGCAGACTCGACCCAGGGGGGACTGAAGCTTTCTTT.

The CDR3 nucleotides read TGTGCCAGCAGCTTAGCCGACAGTCGGAACACTGAAGCTTTCTTT. This codes for CASSLADSRNTEAFF. V usage is TRBV11-2 and J usage is TRBJ1-1; TRBD1 is a possible D gene (5 bases). Germline V lookup: CDR1 SGHAT, CDR2 FQNNGV. The V and J ends lost 1 base and 1 base respectively, with 10 bases between them. This CDR3 region has 15 residues. Full variable domain (rest looked up from reference TRBV11-2 and TRBJ1-1): EAGVAQSPRYKIIEKRQSVAFWCNPISGHATLYWYQQILGQGPKLLIQFQNNGVVDDSQLPKDRFSAERLKGVDSTLKIQPAKLEDSAVYLCASSLADSRNTEAFFGQGTRLTVV.

This rearrangement joins TRBV18 to TRBJ1-2, with TRBD1 identical over 8 bases. The V segment lost 4 bases and the J segment 3 bases; nucleotides outside the gene matches: 10. The length of the CDR3 is 16 residues. Germline assignment: CDR1 KGHSH and CDR2 LQKENI. The CDR3 DNA follows: TGTGCCAGCTCACAACTACCCGGGACAGGCTACTATGGCTACACCTTC. Its translation is CASSQLPGTGYYGYTF.

V usage is TRBV3-1 (or the pseudogene TRBV3-2) and J usage is TRBJ1-5; no clear D gene. V was pared by 0 bases and J by 6 bases, with 9 bases between. This CDR3 region has 14 residues. Per germline, CDR1 LGHDT and CDR2 YNNKEL (reference sequence). CDR3 sequence reads: CASSQEPKSQPQHF. DNA for the CDR3: TGTGCCAGCAGCCAAGAACCCAAGAGTCAGCCCCAGCATTTT.

The rearrangement links TRBV11-2 to TRBJ1-2, with D unclear. Germline loops: CDR1 SGHAT, CDR2 FQNNGV. The CDR3 consists of 16 residues. V was trimmed by 5 bases and J by 4 bases, leaving 20 bases between them. The CDR3 sequence is CASSPEAYPGSYGYTF. The CDR3 DNA reads as TGTGCCAGCAGCCCTGAGGCGTATCCCGGATCCTATGGCTACACCTTC.

In its sample, this clone was seen once. The chain carries TRBV4-1 and TRBJ2-1, with TRBD1 matching over 7 bases. The CDR3 contains 14 residues. The trim removed 3 bases at V and 8 bases at J, leaving 7 bases unmatched. Germline V lookup: CDR1 MGHRA, CDR2 YSYEKL. The CDR3 nucleotides read TGCGCCAGCAGCCAGGGACAGAAGATAGATGAGCAGTTCTTC. This codes for CASSQGQKIDEQFF.